This T cell receptor (beta chain) appears in the sequencing data of a study of shared clonotypes between healthy human individuals. Whole-study results and caveats: Relative to clonotypes present in all four donors, those not shared had lower generation probabilities.

The germline gives CDR1 KGHSH, CDR2 LQKENI. V lost 5 bases and J 5 bases, leaving 22 bases between the germline ends. This CDR3 contains 18 residues. With respect to this clone: Its antigen is undetermined.

At the deep level, the assay was run. The authors split each subset's genomic DNA evenly across several immunoSEQ plates. Clones were sequenced by immunoSEQ multiplex PCR, and TCRdb holds only the in-frame ones, with some missing. The top ten clones hold approximately 1.5% of a sample with roughly 1,100,000 clones, roughly 70% of them seen once. V gene TRBV18 combines with J gene TRBJ2-6, with D perhaps TRBD1 (5 bases). This TCR came from a man younger than 30 in good health. Sequenced: memory CD4+ T cells sorted from blood. Indicated subset: CD45RA-negative fraction. CDR3 in DNA: TGTGCCAGCTCAATGATCCCGGACATTTACAATCGGGCCAACGTCCTGACTTTC. It translates to CASSMIPDIYNRANVLTF.